The clone carrying this T cell receptor beta chain was seen only a few times. These data are taken from a study of OX40 agonist ivuxolimab in advanced cancers. This CDR3 has 16 residues. With V trimmed by 10 bases and J by 1 base, 15 bases remained unmatched. Germline V lookup: CDR1 SEHNR, CDR2 FQNEAQ (reference sequence). Generated by immunoSEQ multiplex PCR, the TCRdb table keeps only in-frame clones and is missing some. The data hold 55,000 to 70,000 clones, with 75% to 85% observed a single time. The chain joins TRBV7-9 to TRBJ2-7, with 8 bases identical to TRBD2. The clonotype was recovered from an adult with an advanced solid tumor such as melanoma, head and neck, liver or kidney cancer. Source: CD4+ or CD8+ T cells sorted from blood, taken in a trial of the OX40 agonist ivuxolimab. CDR3 sequence (DNA): TGTGCCACTACAGGCGGGGGGAGCTCAGGGTCCTACGAGCAGTACTTC. This codes for CATTGGGSSGSYEQYF.